A single sample gave rise to the 6 T cell receptor beta chains below, sequenced in a study of T-cell reconstitution after alpha-beta-depleted transplantation in children. Molecular barcoding with unique molecular identifiers was used for the TCRbeta library. TCRdb independently ran MiXCR on the PCR reads; one entry per CDR3 protein. The table records over 300,000 distinct CDR3 sequences, over 9% of them present only once. Sequences were derived from PBMCs from the stem cell graft donor, sampled from the stem cell graft. These receptor sequences come from a human donor who donated a stem cell graft to a child with acute lymphoblastic leukemia.

This sequence joins TRBV30 and TRBJ2-1, with D perhaps matching TRBD1 (6 bases). V was trimmed by 3 bases and J by 4 bases, leaving 10 bases between them. CDR1 GTSNPN and CDR2 SVGIG come from the germline V gene (reference sequence). The CDR3 has 13 amino acids. The CDR3 DNA is TGTGCCTGGAGCGGCGGACAGTACAATGAGCAGTTCTTC. This codes for CAWSGGQYNEQFF.

In its sample, this clonotype was seen a few times. This rearrangement joins TRBV7-2 to TRBJ2-1; TRBD2 aligns across 7 bases. The CDR3 loop spans 16 amino acids. CDR1 is SGHTA, CDR2 FQGNSA, per germline. V shed 4 bases, J shed 1 base, and the junction held 7 bases outside the gene matches. This chain's CDR3 is CASSSGGTMSYNEQFF. The DNA for the CDR3 is TGTGCCAGCAGCTCTGGCGGGACTATGTCCTACAATGAGCAGTTCTTC.

With regard to this clonotype: One base away lies a much larger clone, so this may be a sequencing read error. The V call is TRBV3-1, the J call TRBJ2-4; D may be TRBD2 (6 bases). CDR1 is LGHDT and CDR2 is YNNKEL in the germline V gene (reference sequence). The length of the CDR3 is 17 residues. The CDR3 nucleotides are TGTGCCACCAGCCAAGATCGGGGGAACAGGGCCAAAAACATTCAGTACTTC. As protein: CATSQDRGNRAKNIQYF.

The chain links TRBV20-1 to TRBJ1-5; D uncertain. This CDR3 spans 13 amino acids. Germline values: CDR1 DFQATT, CDR2 SNEGSKA (reference sequence). V was shortened by 1 base and J by 4 bases, with 8 bases between the two germline ends. The CDR3 here is CSARGAANQPQHF. The CDR3 DNA sequence: TGCAGTGCTAGAGGGGCAGCGAATCAGCCCCAGCATTTT.

This clonotype was found once. The chain joins TRBV7-8 to TRBJ2-3, with D perhaps assigned TRBD1 or TRBD2 (5 bases each). V lost 5 bases and J 0 bases, leaving 21 bases between the germline ends. Germline loops: CDR1 SGHVS, CDR2 FQNEAQ. The CDR3 is 18 residues long. The chain's CDR3 is CASSRGRGTGPSTDTQYF. CDR3 DNA: TGTGCCAGCAGCCGCGGTCGGGGAACGGGACCTAGCACAGATACGCAGTATTTT. Full variable domain (outside the CDR3, taken from reference TRBV7-8 and TRBJ2-3): GAGVSQSPRYKVAKRGQDVALRCDPISGHVSLFWYQQALGQGPEFLTYFQNEAQLDKSGLPSDRFFAERPEGSVSTLKIQRTQQEDSAVYLCASSRGRGTGPSTDTQYFGPGTRLTVL.

This clonotype is a singleton in its sample. The chain carries TRBV3-1 and TRBJ2-6; D is undetermined. Trimming left V 3 bases short and J 0 bases short, with 12 bases between. CDR3 length: 17 residues. Looked up from germline, CDR1 is LGHDT and CDR2 is YNNKEL (reference sequence). DNA of the CDR3: TGTGCCAGCAGCCAGGTGCCATCAGTCTCTGGGGCCAACGTCCTGACTTTC. Translation gives CASSQVPSVSGANVLTF. The variable domain in full, completed from reference TRBV3-1 and TRBJ2-6, reads DTAVSQTPKYLVTQMGNDKSIKCEQNLGHDTMYWYKQDSKKFLKIMFSYNNKELIINETVPNRFSPKSPDKAHLNLHINSLELGDSAVYFCASSQVPSVSGANVLTFGAGSRLTVL.